These 15 T cell receptor beta chains were sequenced from one sample in a study of naive and memory T cell subsets. Both TRBC1 and TRBC2 were covered by a beta constant-region primer of two equimolar oligonucleotides. One entry per CDR3 protein results from TCRdb running MiXCR on the UMI-ligation and nested PCR reads. The sample contains 120,000 to 150,000 distinct CDR3 sequences, more than 15% of which appear only once. The sample taken for sequencing was naive CD4+ T cells from blood. Receptor source: a human donor in good health.

The J gene is TRBJ1-6, the V gene TRBV27, with a weak D call TRBD1 (6 bases). Trimming shortened V by 6 bases and J by 7 bases, and 10 bases separated the two germline ends. CDR3 length equals 13 residues. Per germline, CDR1 MNHEY and CDR2 SMNVEV (reference sequence). CDR3 DNA: TGTGCCAGCAGGACAGGTGCCAATTCACCCCTCCACTTT. Its protein is CASRTGANSPLHF.

The V gene is TRBV24-1, the J gene TRBJ1-1, with D unclear. The germline CDR1 and CDR2 sequences are KGHDR and SFDVKD. The CDR3 consists of 14 residues. The V end lost 0 bases, the J end lost 5 bases, and 9 bases lay between the germline ends. The CDR3 sequence is CATSDLKRRTEAFF. CDR3 in DNA: TGTGCCACCAGTGATTTGAAGCGCAGGACTGAAGCTTTCTTT.

In this sample, this clonotype turned up a few times. The genes are TRBV6-5 and TRBJ1-6; D might be TRBD1 (5 bases). V dropped 6 bases and J dropped 0 bases, with 18 bases sitting between them. Germline V gives CDR1 MNHEY, CDR2 SVGAGI. The CDR3 runs 18 residues. CDR3 loop: CASRTGTPYDSYNSPLHF. Here the CDR3 DNA reads TGTGCCAGCAGGACCGGGACTCCTTACGACTCCTATAATTCACCCCTCCACTTT.

With regard to this clonotype: At one end the junction does not follow the germline gene, possibly because of a read error. The chain employs TRBV4-1 and TRBJ1-5; 7 bases fit TRBD1. The CDR3 contains 15 residues. Germline V gives CDR1 MGHRA, CDR2 YSYEKL. CDR3 DNA sequence: TGCGCCGGCAGCGCCCAGACAGGGCGTCCCCAGCCCCAGCATTTT. Residues: CAGSAQTGRPQPQHF.

This clonotype occurred a few times. This chain joins TRBV5-1 and TRBJ2-2, with 8 bases identical to TRBD2. The CDR3 has 13 amino acids. J gave up 6 bases and V 3 bases, and 1 base lay outside the gene matches. Germline V gives CDR1 SGHRS, CDR2 YFSETQ. CDR3 sequence (DNA): TGCGCCAGCAGCTCACTAGCGGCCGGGGAGCTGTTTTTT. Its protein product is CASSSLAAGELFF.

About this clonotype: At one of its ends the junction is not consistent with the germline gene, which may arise from a read error. The chain recombines TRBV18 with TRBJ2-1, with D possibly matching TRBD1 (6 bases). This CDR3 is built from 16 residues. Germline CDR1 KGHSH, CDR2 LQKENI. The DNA for the CDR3 is TGTGCCAGCTCATCACCTAGGGGGATCTCCTACAATGAGCAGTTCTTC. The encoded protein is CASSSPRGISYNEQFF.

This clonotype has a handful of counts. CDR3 sequence reads: CASSPTEYNEQFF. Written as DNA, the CDR3 is TGTGCCAGCTCACCAACGGAGTACAATGAGCAGTTCTTC. The chain uses TRBV18 and TRBJ2-1; D call uncertain. Per germline, CDR1 KGHSH and CDR2 LQKENI. Trimming left V 2 bases short and J 4 bases short, with 6 bases between. The CDR3 has 13 amino acids.

The chain carries TRBV6-5 and TRBJ2-7, with TRBD1 as a possible D gene (6 bases). The germline gives CDR1 MNHEY, CDR2 SVGAGI. Trimming took 6 bases from V and 3 from J, leaving 12 bases between them. The CDR3 is 13 amino acids. CDR3 loop: CASRTQGVYEQYF. The CDR3 DNA sequence: TGTGCCAGCAGAACACAGGGTGTCTACGAGCAGTACTTC.

V is TRBV7-8 and J is TRBJ2-1, with D perhaps matching TRBD2 (6 bases). Germline values: CDR1 SGHVS, CDR2 FQNEAQ. V lost 1 base and J lost 2, with 15 bases in between. The CDR3 sequence is 17 residues long. The CDR3 nucleotides read TGTGCCAGCAGCTTAGTAGGGCTCGGGAGCGCCTACAATGAGCAGTTCTTC. As protein: CASSLVGLGSAYNEQFF.

There are many counts of this clonotype. The chain recombines TRBV7-9 with TRBJ2-5; D gene uncertain. This CDR3 comprises 14 residues. Germline CDR1 and CDR2: SEHNR and FQNEAQ (reference sequence). Trimming cost V 0 bases and J 1 base, with 6 bases left between them. The CDR3 coding sequence is TGTGCCAGCAGCTTAGCCAGGCCCCAAGAGACCCAGTACTTC. Translation: CASSLARPQETQYF. The full variable domain, rest sourced from reference TRBV7-9 and TRBJ2-5, is DTGVSQNPRHKITKRGQNVTFRCDPISEHNRLYWYRQTLGQGPEFLTYFQNEAQLEKSRLLSDRFSAERPKGSFSTLEIQRTEQGDSAMYLCASSLARPQETQYFGPGTRLLVL.

The chain has TRBV29-1 and TRBJ1-1; D unresolved. This CDR3 has 13 residues. Trimming took 2 bases from V and 3 from J, leaving 10 bases between them. The germline gives CDR1 SQVTM, CDR2 ANQGSEA. The CDR3 sequence is CSVENTEYTEAFF. In DNA, the CDR3 is TGCAGCGTTGAAAATACAGAGTACACTGAAGCTTTCTTT.

This clonotype occurred a few times. The chain carries TRBV12-3 or TRBV12-4 and TRBJ1-2, with D tentatively TRBD1 (6 bases). The CDR3 loop spans 13 amino acids. With 6 bases removed from V and 6 bases from J, the gap between germline ends came to 14 bases. Written as DNA, the CDR3 is TGTGCCAGCAGGTCGAGGGGGTTCGATGGCTACACCTTC. Protein sequence: CASRSRGFDGYTF.

This clonotype was counted only a few times. The CDR3, as DNA: TGCAGTGCTACCGGGACAGGGTGGGCCGAGCAGTACTTC. It is translated as CSATGTGWAEQYF. The rearrangement links TRBV20-1 to TRBJ2-7, with 9 positions matching TRBD1. Germline-derived CDR1 and CDR2 are DFQATT and SNEGSKA (reference sequence). V shed 4 bases and J 6 bases; nucleotides not matched to a gene: 7. This CDR3 spans 13 amino acids.

The V gene is TRBV12-3 or TRBV12-4, the J gene TRBJ2-6; the D is unclear. V was pared by 6 bases and J by 0 bases, with 12 bases between. The CDR3 is 16 residues long. CDR3 coding DNA: TGTGCCAGCAGCCCAGTCGGGCACTCTGGGGCCAACGTCCTGACTTTC. This sequence encodes CASSPVGHSGANVLTF.

In this sample, this clonotype turned up a few times. V and J are TRBV6-4 and TRBJ2-7; D gene uncertain. Per germline, CDR1 MRHNA and CDR2 SNTAGT. Deletions cut 4 bases from V and 0 bases from J, with 10 bases between. The CDR3 covers 14 residues. CDR3 bases: TGTGCCAGCAGTGCGGACGGTAGCTCCTACGAGCAGTACTTC. Translating gives CASSADGSSYEQYF.